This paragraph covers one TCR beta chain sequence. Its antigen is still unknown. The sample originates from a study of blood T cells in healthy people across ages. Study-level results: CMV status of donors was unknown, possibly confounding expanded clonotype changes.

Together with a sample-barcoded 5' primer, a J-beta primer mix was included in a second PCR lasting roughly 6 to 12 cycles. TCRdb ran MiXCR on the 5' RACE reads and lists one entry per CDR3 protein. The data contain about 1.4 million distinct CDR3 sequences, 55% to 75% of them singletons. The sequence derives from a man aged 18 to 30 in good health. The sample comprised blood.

The CDR3 sequence is CASSDFTSGAYYEQYF. CDR3 nucleotides: TGTGCCAGCAGCGATTTTACTAGCGGGGCCTACTACGAGCAGTACTTC. The chain combines TRBV11-2 with TRBJ2-7; 10 bases map to TRBD2. Per the germline V gene, CDR1 is SGHAT and CDR2 is FQNNGV. The J segment lost 3 bases and the V segment lost 5 bases, leaving 10 bases of the junction unmatched. This CDR3 region has 16 residues.